This T cell receptor beta chain is from a study of blood T cells in healthy people across ages. Study at large: About one barcoded beta molecule was captured per two T cells (by template switching). Findings and caveats of the study: Older age coincided with a roughly linear decline in TCR beta diversity per million T cells. Naive T cell percentage showed a strong correlation with the diversity of TCR beta.

This clonotype turned up a few times. Its matching antigen is unknown. The V end lost 2 bases, the J end lost 0 bases, and 11 bases lay between the germline ends. Germline CDR1 and CDR2: LGHDT and YNNKEL (reference sequence). The CDR3 has 16 amino acids. Sample-barcoded 5' priming and a J-beta primer mix drove a second PCR of about 7 to 12 cycles. TCRdb reprocessed the 5' RACE reads with MiXCR, giving one entry per CDR3 protein. The sample lists roughly 800,000 distinct CDR3 sequences, 40% to 65% occurring once. The source is a man older than 75 in good health. Sequenced sample: blood. The chain couples TRBV3-1 to TRBJ2-4; D is possibly TRBD1 (5 bases). The chain's CDR3 is CASSQTGVLAKNIQYF. CDR3 coding DNA: TGTGCCAGCAGCCAAACAGGAGTACTAGCCAAAAACATTCAGTACTTC.